The rows below give T cell receptor beta chains drawn from one sample of a study of shared clonotypes between healthy human individuals. Generated by immunoSEQ multiplex PCR, the TCRdb table keeps only in-frame clones and is missing some. The sample contains fewer than 700,000 clones, around 78% of which appear only once. The sample consisted of PBMCs. These TCRs come from a woman in her forties in good health. Some clones in this sample may be carry-over from other donors' samples. Each CDR3 is given with its conserved first and last residue. Fields, in order: J gene, V gene, CDR3 protein.

j_call: TRBJ2-3; v_call: TRBV4-3; cdr3_aa: CASSQEDSGNTDTQYF
j_call: TRBJ2-1; v_call: TRBV11-2; cdr3_aa: CASSLDGTNEQFF
j_call: TRBJ2-1; v_call: TRBV5-1; cdr3_aa: CASSLGAGSSYNEQFF
j_call: TRBJ2-4; v_call: TRBV27; cdr3_aa: CASSLSGLAKNIQYF
j_call: TRBJ2-6; v_call: TRBV28; cdr3_aa: CASSLGGTKSSGANVLTF
j_call: TRBJ2-7; v_call: TRBV28; cdr3_aa: CASSFRPGGSYEQYF
j_call: TRBJ2-7; v_call: TRBV5-6; cdr3_aa: CASSLRLAGDGGEQYF
j_call: TRBJ2-1; v_call: TRBV18; cdr3_aa: CAVGGTAGEIWNEQFF
j_call: TRBJ2-7; v_call: TRBV5-6; cdr3_aa: CASSHQGYEQYF
j_call: TRBJ2-2; v_call: TRBV2; cdr3_aa: CASSVRQGVSGELFF
j_call: TRBJ2-1; v_call: TRBV30; cdr3_aa: CAWSSGSSDNEQFF
j_call: TRBJ2-3; v_call: TRBV7-2; cdr3_aa: CASGLAGGIDTQYF
j_call: TRBJ2-1; v_call: TRBV6-6; cdr3_aa: CASSYSKGNEQFF
j_call: TRBJ1-3; v_call: TRBV12-5; cdr3_aa: CASGSMTGGSGNTIYF
j_call: TRBJ1-1; v_call: TRBV6-1; cdr3_aa: CASIGPEAFF
j_call: TRBJ2-1; v_call: TRBV6-5; cdr3_aa: CASRDFSTYNEQFF
j_call: TRBJ2-1; v_call: TRBV5-1; cdr3_aa: CASSFGQGWDEQFF
j_call: TRBJ2-1; v_call: TRBV12-5; cdr3_aa: CASGLRLAGFNEQFF
j_call: TRBJ2-5; v_call: TRBV5-1; cdr3_aa: CASSSRQNQETQYF
j_call: TRBJ2-1; v_call: TRBV7-3; cdr3_aa: CASSVTQGASYNEQFF
j_call: TRBJ2-1; v_call: TRBV9; cdr3_aa: CASSATSGSRNEQFF
j_call: TRBJ2-1; v_call: TRBV6-5; cdr3_aa: CASSYEAGLADNEQFF
j_call: TRBJ1-2; v_call: TRBV28; cdr3_aa: CASYGGRDGYTF
j_call: TRBJ1-2; v_call: TRBV5-1; cdr3_aa: CASSLTGTGTGYTF